These 18 T cell receptor beta chains originate from one sample sequenced in a study of graft-versus-host responses after intestinal transplantation. Using immunoSEQ multiplex PCR, the repertoire was profiled, and TCRdb retains in-frame clones only, with some absent. The sample yields 15,000 to 20,000 clones, around nine tenths seen once. The material was PBMCs, obtained approximately 370 days after transplant. Receptor source: a human patient who received an intestinal transplant, so some T cells may come from the graft donor.

J is TRBJ1-5 and V is TRBV6-6; D unresolved. V lost 0 bases, J lost 6 bases, and 6 bases lay in between. This CDR3 comprises 13 residues. The germline gives CDR1 MNHNY, CDR2 SVGAGI (reference sequence). In DNA, the CDR3 is TGTGCCAGCAGTTACTCTCGACCTCAGCCCCAGCATTTT. Residues: CASSYSRPQPQHF.

The rearrangement uses TRBV2 and TRBJ1-5; 8 nucleotides align to TRBD1. Germline lookup yields CDR1 SNHLY and CDR2 FYNNEI. V trimming: 6 bases; J trimming: 2 bases; junction bases outside the gene matches: 0. The CDR3 consists of 13 residues. The CDR3 DNA follows: TGTGCCAGCAGGACAGGGGGCAATCAGCCCCAGCATTTT. Protein sequence: CASRTGGNQPQHF.

The chain recombines TRBV6-6 with TRBJ2-7; D not resolved. The germline gives CDR1 MNHNY, CDR2 SVGAGI (reference sequence). V lost 6 bases to trimming and J lost 3 bases, with 12 bases between them. The CDR3 extends over 13 amino acids. CDR3 in amino acids: CASSQKINYEQYF. CDR3 coding DNA: TGTGCCAGCAGCCAAAAAATCAACTACGAGCAGTACTTC.

The chain employs TRBV2 and TRBJ2-1; 8 nucleotides align to TRBD2. Germline CDR1 and CDR2: SNHLY and FYNNEI. Trimming at V came to 7 bases and at J to 3 bases, leaving 5 bases not matched to a gene. The CDR3 is 14 residues long. The chain's CDR3 is CASMRGVDYNEQFF. The CDR3 nucleotides are TGTGCCAGCATGCGGGGGGTCGACTACAATGAGCAGTTCTTC.

This chain's CDR3 is CASSLELAASYEQYF. In nucleotides, the CDR3 is TGCGCCAGCAGCTTGGAATTAGCGGCCTCCTACGAGCAGTACTTC. The chain is built from TRBV5-1 and TRBJ2-7; tentative D call: TRBD2 (6 bases). Deletions cut 0 bases from V and 0 bases from J, with 10 bases between. The CDR3 has 15 residues. Looked up from germline, CDR1 is SGHRS and CDR2 is YFSETQ.

CDR3 DNA sequence: TGTGCCAGCAGTGGTGGAGGTCCCATCTATGGCTACACCTTC. Amino acid sequence: CASSGGGPIYGYTF. This chain connects TRBV2 to TRBJ1-2; D uncertain. Trimming stripped 4 bases from V and 4 bases from J, with 13 bases between. This CDR3 is built from 14 residues. Looked up from germline, CDR1 is SNHLY and CDR2 is FYNNEI.

The rearrangement uses TRBV2 and TRBJ2-7; 10 bases align to TRBD1. V gave up 3 bases and J gave up 4 bases; unmatched junction bases: 6. The germline CDR1 and CDR2 sequences are SNHLY and FYNNEI. The CDR3 extends over 15 amino acids. The CDR3 coding sequence is TGTGCCAGCAGTGATGGACAGGGGGGTCGTTACGAGCAGTACTTC. Its translation: CASSDGQGGRYEQYF.

This chain links TRBV4-1 with TRBJ2-1; a possible D gene is TRBD1 (6 bases). Germline V gene sequence: CDR1 MGHRA, CDR2 YSYEKL. V dropped 1 base and J dropped 1 base, with 14 bases sitting between them. The CDR3 is 17 residues long. CDR3 nucleotides: TGCGCCAGCAGCCAAGTCTTACAGGGAAAATCCTACAATGAGCAGTTCTTC. Protein sequence: CASSQVLQGKSYNEQFF.

J is TRBJ1-1 and V is TRBV28; the match to TRBD1 covers 10 bases. The trim removed 4 bases at V and 5 bases at J, leaving 7 bases unmatched. This CDR3 contains 15 residues. In germline, CDR1 is MDHEN, CDR2 SYDVKM. This chain's CDR3 is CASSSPGQGETEAFF. The CDR3 DNA reads as TGTGCCAGCAGTTCCCCCGGACAGGGGGAAACTGAAGCTTTCTTT.

This chain uses TRBV2 with TRBJ2-1, with TRBD1 matching 8 bases. The CDR3 has 15 residues. The germline gives CDR1 SNHLY, CDR2 FYNNEI. V was pared by 1 base and J by 3 bases, with 2 bases of the junction left unmatched. CDR3 sequence (DNA): TGTGCCAGCAGTGAAGAAACAGGGGGCTACAATGAGCAGTTCTTC. Translation gives CASSEETGGYNEQFF.

The rearrangement uses TRBV7-2 and TRBJ1-5; D is unresolved. V lost 1 base and J lost 7, with 8 bases in between. The germline CDR1 and CDR2 sequences are SGHTA and FQGNSA. The CDR3 consists of 13 residues. DNA for the CDR3: TGTGCCAGCAGCTTAGTGGCGGGGCAGCCCCAGCATTTT. This translates into CASSLVAGQPQHF.

The rearrangement links TRBV5-5 to TRBJ2-1; no definite D call. Germline V gene data show CDR1 as SGHKS and CDR2 as YYEKEE (reference sequence). The CDR3 sequence is 15 residues long. V was shortened by 1 base and J by 2 bases, with 10 bases between the two germline ends. The CDR3, as DNA: TGTGCCAGCAGCTTGAAACAGCGACCCTACAATGAGCAGTTCTTC. This codes for CASSLKQRPYNEQFF.

The rearrangement joins TRBV11-1 to TRBJ2-5; the match to TRBD2 covers 8 bases. Germline V CDR1 and CDR2: SGHAT, FQDESV (reference sequence). The CDR3 is made up of 15 amino acids. Trimming cost V 5 bases and J 4 bases; bases outside gene matches: 9. The CDR3 DNA follows: TGTGCCAGCAGCCCATCGGGAGGGGAGGCAGAGACCCAGTACTTC. The encoded protein is CASSPSGGEAETQYF. The variable domain in full, with the rest retrieved from reference TRBV11-1 and TRBJ2-5, is EAEVAQSPRYKITEKSQAVAFWCDPISGHATLYWYRQILGQGPELLVQFQDESVVDDSQLPKDRFSAERLKGVDSTLKIQPAELGDSAMYLCASSPSGGEAETQYFGPGTRLLVL.

The chain links TRBV6-6 to TRBJ1-1; D is unclear. The V and J ends lost 6 bases and 1 base respectively, with 9 bases between them. CDR3 length equals 13 residues. Per the germline V gene, CDR1 is MNHNY and CDR2 is SVGAGI (reference sequence). The DNA of the CDR3 is TGTGCCAGCAGGGACCCACCGAACACTGAAGCTTTCTTT. Its translation: CASRDPPNTEAFF.

The rearrangement links TRBV6-4 to TRBJ2-3; TRBD2 is a possible D gene (5 bases). CDR1 MRHNA and CDR2 SNTAGT come from the germline V gene. Deletions cut 4 bases from V and 1 base from J, with 9 bases between. The CDR3 runs to 14 residues. DNA of the CDR3: TGTGCCAGCAGTGTGGATAGCGGCACAGATACGCAGTATTTT. Protein: CASSVDSGTDTQYF.

The chain combines TRBV28 with TRBJ2-2, with 10 bases fitting TRBD2. Germline V CDR1 and CDR2: MDHEN, SYDVKM. V trimming: 8 bases; J trimming: 3 bases; junction bases outside the gene matches: 6. The CDR3 totals 15 residues. The CDR3 reads CASFRTSGYTGELFF. The CDR3 DNA follows: TGTGCCAGCTTTAGGACTAGCGGCTACACCGGGGAGCTGTTTTTT.

This clone showed up just once. The J gene is TRBJ1-2, the V gene TRBV6-6; D is perhaps TRBD1 (5 bases). The CDR3 covers 13 residues. The germline gives CDR1 MNHNY, CDR2 SVGAGI (reference sequence). V was shortened by 3 bases and J by 4 bases, with 9 bases between the two germline ends. The CDR3 region has the DNA TGTGCCAGCAGTTATATGCAGGGCTATGGCTACACCTTC. Translating it yields CASSYMQGYGYTF.

The genes are TRBV27 and TRBJ2-7, with 10 bases that match TRBD2. The ends lost 7 bases at V and 3 bases at J; junction bases unmatched: 6. This CDR3 is 14 amino acids long. CDR1 is MNHEY and CDR2 is SMNVEV in the germline V gene (reference sequence). The CDR3 here is CASKDLAGVYEQYF. In nucleotides, the CDR3 is TGTGCCAGCAAGGATCTAGCGGGGGTCTACGAGCAGTACTTC.